Listed below are T cell receptor beta chains from one sample, sequenced in a study of blood T cell repertoires in COVID-19. Clones were sequenced by immunoSEQ multiplex PCR, and TCRdb holds only the in-frame ones, with some missing. In the table there are more than 200,000 clones, 84% of which are singletons. What was sequenced was peripheral blood. The source of these receptors is a woman over 75 with COVID-19, enrolled during active disease. The CDR3 runs from the conserved cysteine through the conserved F or W. Fields, in order: J gene, clone size, D gene, V gene, CDR3 protein, CDR3 DNA. D genes are given only for firm matches. Clone size appears in some rows only: once, few, many, or a class for an expanded clone.

TRBJ1-1 | - | TRBD1 | TRBV28 | CASSLTTGVSTEAFF | TGTGCCAGCAGTTTAACTACAGGGGTGAGCACTGAAGCTTTCTTT
TRBJ2-3 | - | - | TRBV7-2 | CASSFDRPTDTQYF | TGTGCCAGCAGCTTTGACAGACCCACAGATACGCAGTATTTT
TRBJ2-7 | - | TRBD1 | TRBV30 | CAWSRQGGRSHEQYF | TGTGCCTGGAGTAGACAGGGGGGGCGATCCCACGAGCAGTACTTC
TRBJ2-3 | - | - | TRBV4-2 | CASSQGTEVQYF | TGTGCCAGCAGCCAAGGGACGGAGGTGCAGTATTTT
TRBJ2-5 | - | TRBD1 | TRBV15 | CATSRDIPSKGQQETQYF | TGTGCCACCAGCAGAGATATCCCCTCTAAGGGACAGCAAGAGACCCAGTACTTC
TRBJ2-6 | few | - | TRBV28 | CASSPSGAGANVLTF | TGTGCCAGCAGTCCCTCAGGGGCTGGGGCCAACGTCCTGACTTTC
TRBJ1-4 | - | - | TRBV2 | CASSEYGVRGGEKLFF | TGTGCCAGCAGTGAATATGGGGTCCGGGGGGGTGAAAAACTGTTTTTT
TRBJ1-2 | - | - | TRBV2 | CASSQDRTTNYGYTF | TGTGCCAGCAGCCAGGACAGAACTACTAACTATGGCTACACCTTC
TRBJ1-2 | - | - | TRBV3-1/TRBV3-2 | CASSQGMREAGANYGYTF | TGTGCCAGCAGCCAAGGCATGAGGGAAGCAGGGGCTAACTATGGCTACACCTTC
TRBJ1-2 | once | - | TRBV30 | CAWSGEGPYGYTF | TGTGCCTGGAGTGGGGAGGGTCCCTATGGCTACACCTTC
TRBJ2-5 | once | - | TRBV5-1 | CASSLNSRQETQYF | TGCGCCAGCAGCTTGAACAGCAGACAAGAGACCCAGTACTTC
TRBJ2-1 | - | - | TRBV4-3 | CASSQERNGYNEQFF | TGCGCCAGCAGCCAAGAGAGAAATGGCTACAATGAGCAGTTCTTC
TRBJ2-5 | - | TRBD2 | TRBV3-1/TRBV3-2 | CASSPLAGGFSWTQYF | TGTGCCAGCAGCCCCCTAGCGGGGGGGTTTTCGTGGACCCAGTACTTC
TRBJ1-2 | - | - | TRBV14 | CASSLGLYGYTF | TGTGCCAGCAGCCTGGGGCTCTATGGCTACACCTTC
TRBJ1-1 | - | - | TRBV2 | CASSEADQGWTEAFF | TGTGCCAGCAGTGAAGCAGACCAGGGTTGGACTGAAGCTTTCTTT
TRBJ1-2 | once | - | TRBV7-2 | CASSLADPGAGRGYTF | TGTGCCAGCAGCTTGGCGGATCCGGGAGCCGGGCGAGGCTACACCTTC
TRBJ2-7 | once | TRBD1 | TRBV19 | CASSIGRQGTSEQYF | TGTGCCAGTAGTATAGGAAGACAGGGGACGTCCGAGCAGTACTTC
TRBJ1-1 | - | - | TRBV7-3 | CASSRGRGNTEAFF | TGTGCCAGCAGCCGCGGACGGGGGAACACTGAAGCTTTCTTT
TRBJ2-3 | - | - | TRBV29-1 | CSVRTHHGTDTQYF | TGCAGCGTGCGCACTCACCATGGCACAGATACGCAGTATTTT
TRBJ1-4 | - | - | TRBV18 | CASSPRGYTNEKLFF | TGTGCCAGCTCGCCTCGGGGATACACTAATGAAAAACTGTTTTTT
TRBJ2-5 | - | TRBD2 | TRBV11-2 | CASRSGGFFQETQYF | TGTGCCAGCAGGAGCGGGGGCTTCTTCCAAGAGACCCAGTACTTC
TRBJ2-2 | few | TRBD1 | TRBV6-2/TRBV6-3 | CASSSRDRGLNTGELFF | TGTGCCAGCAGTTCCCGGGACAGGGGCTTAAACACCGGGGAGCTGTTTTTT
TRBJ1-2 | - | TRBD1 | TRBV6-5 | CAGRQGTYYSGGYTF | TGTGCCGGCAGACAGGGTACCTACTACAGTGGCGGCTACACCTTC
TRBJ2-4 | - | - | TRBV7-2 | CASSLGGRVLAKNIQYF | TGTGCCAGCAGCTTAGGTGGGCGGGTCCTAGCCAAAAACATTCAGTACTTC
TRBJ1-4 | - | - | TRBV30 | CAWSVGTGRGEKLFF | TGTGCCTGGAGTGTTGGAACAGGCCGTGGGGAAAAACTGTTTTTT
TRBJ2-1 | - | TRBD1 | TRBV6-5 | CASSSQGAGDNEQFF | TGTGCCAGCAGTTCCCAGGGGGCAGGAGACAATGAGCAGTTCTTC
TRBJ1-1 | once | - | TRBV2 | CASGGGAQGEAFF | TGTGCCAGCGGAGGGGGGGCGCAAGGTGAAGCTTTCTTT
TRBJ2-5 | once | TRBD2 | TRBV2 | CATGRGGRETQYF | TGTGCCACGGGGCGGGGGGGCCGAGAGACCCAGTACTTC
TRBJ1-2 | - | TRBD1 | TRBV5-1 | CASSPGQGAKTSYGYTF | TGCGCCAGCAGCCCGGGACAGGGGGCGAAAACAAGCTATGGCTACACCTTC
TRBJ1-3 | - | - | TRBV19 | CASSMTAGNTIYF | TGTGCCAGTAGCATGACAGCTGGAAACACCATATATTTT
TRBJ2-2 | - | - | TRBV28 | CASSYGGRSGELFF | TGTGCCAGCAGTTACGGGGGGCGGTCCGGGGAGCTGTTTTTT
TRBJ2-7 | once | TRBD1 | TRBV18 | CASSPLGQGYEQYF | TGTGCCAGCTCACCCCTCGGACAGGGCTACGAGCAGTACTTC
TRBJ1-5 | - | TRBD1 | TRBV3-1/TRBV3-2 | CASSQGSDRVSNQPQHF | TGTGCCAGCAGCCAAGGCTCCGACAGGGTTAGCAATCAGCCCCAGCATTTT
TRBJ1-5 | - | - | TRBV20-1 | CSRRDQPQHF | TGCAGTCGGAGGGATCAGCCCCAGCATTTT
TRBJ2-3 | - | TRBD2 | TRBV5-1 | CASTRDGGYTDTQYF | TGCGCCAGCACCCGGGACGGGGGGTACACAGATACGCAGTATTTT
TRBJ2-2 | - | - | TRBV6-5 | CASSQVSTDTGELFF | TGTGCCAGCAGTCAGGTGTCTACTGACACCGGGGAGCTGTTTTTT
TRBJ2-7 | - | TRBD1 | TRBV2 | CASSILNDRAYEQYF | TGTGCCAGCAGTATCCTGAACGACAGGGCCTACGAGCAGTACTTC
TRBJ1-1 | - | - | TRBV6-1 | CATSGYQGTEAFF | TGTGCCACCTCTGGGTACCAGGGAACTGAAGCTTTCTTT
TRBJ2-5 | - | TRBD2 | TRBV7-6 | CASSRTSQRGGETQYF | TGTGCCAGCAGCCGAACTTCCCAGCGGGGGGGAGAGACCCAGTACTTC
TRBJ2-7 | few | - | TRBV2 | CASTPTGGRQYF | TGTGCCAGCACCCCAACCGGGGGGCGGCAGTACTTC
TRBJ1-4 | - | TRBD1 | TRBV7-9 | CASSWPGQGLLHGNEKLFF | TGTGCCAGCAGCTGGCCGGGACAGGGGCTCCTACATGGTAATGAAAAACTGTTTTTT
TRBJ1-4 | - | TRBD1 | TRBV5-1 | CASRQGSTNEKLFF | TGCGCCAGCCGACAGGGTTCAACTAATGAAAAACTGTTTTTT
TRBJ1-1 | - | TRBD1 | TRBV7-9 | CASSPRTGRYTEAFF | TGTGCCAGCAGCCCAAGGACAGGGCGGTACACTGAAGCTTTCTTT
TRBJ2-5 | few | - | TRBV9 | CASSSRQTQETQYF | TGTGCCAGCAGCTCACGACAGACCCAAGAGACCCAGTACTTC
TRBJ1-1 | - | - | TRBV19 | CASSIGRVLLKIKNTEAFF | TGTGCCAGTAGTATAGGGAGGGTCCTCCTGAAAATTAAAAACACTGAAGCTTTCTTT
TRBJ2-7 | - | TRBD1 | TRBV2 | CASSESRGLNEQYF | TGTGCCAGCAGTGAAAGCAGGGGGCTGAACGAGCAGTACTTC
TRBJ1-2 | few | - | TRBV7-2 | CASSLKLDYGYTF | TGTGCCAGCAGCTTGAAGCTGGACTATGGCTACACCTTC
TRBJ2-3 | once | TRBD1 | TRBV5-5 | CASSFNLQGDTQYF | TGTGCCAGCAGCTTTAATTTACAGGGGGATACGCAGTATTTT
TRBJ1-2 | - | - | TRBV25-1 | CASSRQDGYTF | TGTGCCAGCAGTAGGCAGGATGGCTACACCTTC
TRBJ2-1 | few | TRBD2 | TRBV5-6 | CASTLPGLHNDEQFF | TGTGCCAGCACCCTTCCGGGACTACATAACGATGAGCAGTTCTTC
TRBJ1-2 | - | TRBD1 | TRBV9 | CASSVRDSSYGYTF | TGTGCCAGCAGCGTGAGGGACAGTTCTTATGGCTACACCTTC
TRBJ2-7 | - | TRBD2 | TRBV7-6 | CASSRTASGGYYEQYF | TGTGCCAGCAGCCGCACGGCTAGCGGGGGGTACTACGAGCAGTACTTC
TRBJ2-3 | few | - | TRBV7-3 | CASSLTYTDTQYF | TGTGCCAGCAGCTTAACGTACACAGATACGCAGTATTTT
TRBJ2-3 | - | TRBD2 | TRBV11-2 | CASSLGPSGGTDTQYF | TGTGCCAGCAGCTTAGGCCCTAGCGGGGGGACAGATACGCAGTATTTT
TRBJ1-3 | - | - | TRBV27 | CAISLGGGRPRDTIYF | TGTGCCATCAGCCTCGGGGGGGGGCGACCGAGGGACACCATATATTTT